This TCR beta chain was sequenced during a study of cytomegalovirus exposure and HLA in healthy donors. Findings of the study overall: It was reported in a later analysis that an Asian-associated ancestry cluster showed fewer N-insertions than the 666-donor mean.

PCR employed 60 Vbeta and 13 Jbeta primers. Profiled with immunoSEQ multiplex PCR; TCRdb holds only in-frame clones, not every one. Of some 160,000 clones in the sample, almost 80% were seen once. With respect to this clone: What it recognizes is unknown.

The CDR3 contains 14 residues. Deletions cut 4 bases from V and 3 bases from J, with 14 bases between. Germline V gene data show CDR1 as SGDLS and CDR2 as YYNGEE. Sequences were obtained from PBMCs. This receptor was identified in a male donor in good health and CMV-seronegative. The V and J genes are TRBV9 and TRBJ2-7; D ambiguous. The CDR3 sequence: CASSPPEADYEQYF. The CDR3 DNA sequence: TGTGCCAGCAGCCCGCCCGAAGCCGACTACGAGCAGTACTTC.